Detailed here is one T cell receptor beta chain. These data belong to a study of blood T cell repertoires in COVID-19. Study context: The origin of the acute and convalescent COVID-19 samples was the United States, Italy and Spain. Sample material is recorded as cDNA or gDNA derived from T cells, B-cell-depleted T cells, or PBMCs.

Per the study methods: The assay estimated nucleated cells by amplifying reference gene primers. The assay was immunoSEQ multiplex PCR, and TCRdb's table has in-frame clones only and misses some. D and trimming were read from the DNA, whereas the V and J calls and clone size are those reported in that table. The sample lists some 120,000 clones, 80% to 85% occurring once. Unmatched junction bases numbered 4, after V lost 3 bases and J lost 4 bases. The germline CDR1 and CDR2 sequences are SGDLS and YYNGEE. The CDR3 contains 15 residues. The source of this sequence is a woman aged 25 to 39 who had recovered from COVID-19. The rearrangement uses TRBV9 and TRBJ2-6, with 7 bases matching TRBD1. Sequencing used peripheral blood. This CDR3 is CASSGTGAGANVLTF. CDR3 DNA: TGTGCCAGCAGCGGAACAGGGGCCGGGGCCAACGTCCTGACTTTC.